The clone carrying this TCR beta chain has more than one count but fewer than ten. Its target is unknown. This entry belongs to a study of blood T cells in healthy people across ages. General observations from the study: Using unsorted PBMCs precluded a conclusive naive versus antigen-experienced comparison.

Each donor's blood draw was roughly 10 milliliters of peripheral blood. Isolation yielded PBMCs, at least 6 million per sample, in every case. Total RNA extracted from each sample amounted to at least 5 micrograms. A second 7 to 11 cycle PCR used barcoded and J-beta primers. In TCRdb, the 5' RACE reads were re-called with MiXCR into one record per CDR3 protein. The sample carries about 780,000 distinct CDR3 sequences, around two thirds recorded once. The sequenced material came from blood. This receptor was taken from a man aged 30-40 years in good health.

In DNA, the CDR3 is TGTGCCAGCAGTGACGGGACAGCCGGTCAGCCCCAGCATTTT. This codes for CASSDGTAGQPQHF. The rearrangement links TRBV6-1 to TRBJ1-5; 7 nucleotides match TRBD1. Per germline, CDR1 MNHNS and CDR2 SASEGT. This CDR3 contains 14 residues. V lost 3 bases, J lost 6 bases, and 5 bases stayed unmatched.